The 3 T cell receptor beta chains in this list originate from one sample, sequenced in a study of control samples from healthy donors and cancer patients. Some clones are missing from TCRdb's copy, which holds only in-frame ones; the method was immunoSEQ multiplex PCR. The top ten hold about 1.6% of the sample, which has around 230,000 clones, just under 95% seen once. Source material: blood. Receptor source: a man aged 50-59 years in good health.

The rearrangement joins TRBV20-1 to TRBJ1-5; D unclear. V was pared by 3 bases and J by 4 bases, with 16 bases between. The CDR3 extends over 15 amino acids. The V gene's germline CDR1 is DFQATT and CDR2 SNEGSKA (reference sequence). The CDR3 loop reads CSASIREALNQPQHF. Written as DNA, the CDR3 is TGCAGTGCTAGTATCAGAGAAGCATTGAATCAGCCCCAGCATTTT.

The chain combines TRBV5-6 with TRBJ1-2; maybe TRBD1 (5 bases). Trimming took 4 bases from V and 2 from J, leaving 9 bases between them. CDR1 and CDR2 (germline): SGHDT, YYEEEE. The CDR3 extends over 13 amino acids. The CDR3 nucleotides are TGTGCCAGCAGCCCGGGACGGAACTATGGCTACACCTTC. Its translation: CASSPGRNYGYTF. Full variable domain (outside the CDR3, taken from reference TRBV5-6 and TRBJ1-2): DAGVTQSPTHLIKTRGQQVTLRCSPKSGHDTVSWYQQALGQGPQFIFQYYEEEERQRGNFPDRFSGHQFPNYSSELNVNALLLGDSALYLCASSPGRNYGYTFGSGTRLTVV.

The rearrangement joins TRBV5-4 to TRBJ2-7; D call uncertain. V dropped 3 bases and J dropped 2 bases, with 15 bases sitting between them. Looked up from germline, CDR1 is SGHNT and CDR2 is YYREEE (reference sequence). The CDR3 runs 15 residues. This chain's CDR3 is CASSCSVRSTYEQYV. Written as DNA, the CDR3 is TGTGCCAGCAGCTGTTCGGTCAGGAGTACCTACGAGCAGTACGTC.